Below are 16 T cell receptor beta chains sequenced from a single sample in a study of beta chain features in type 1 diabetes. Study-level findings and limits: A moderate, significant TCRB CDR3 shortening appeared in type 1 diabetes across four CD4+ subsets.

The antigens of these receptors remain unknown. Expressed TCRB transcripts were sequenced because the isolated RNA had all been reverse transcribed beforehand. TCRdb's copy holds only in-frame clones and misses some; the assay was immunoSEQ multiplex PCR. The table includes under 300,000 clones, about 20% detected once. Sequencing used naive CD4+ T cells from blood. These receptor sequences come from a woman between 40 and 50 years old with type 1 diabetes.

The V call is TRBV21-1, the J call TRBJ2-2; TRBD2, the table's D call, was not compared with the DNA. TRBV21-1 corresponds to a pseudogene. The CDR3 extends over 14 amino acids. CDR3: CASSKPWRSGELFF. As DNA, the CDR3 is TGTGCCAGCAGCAAACCTTGGAGGTCCGGGGAGCTGTTTTTT.

The rearrangement uses TRBV4-3 and TRBJ1-4; no clear D gene. The CDR3 spans 14 residues. With 4 bases removed from V and 11 bases from J, the gap between germline ends came to 17 bases. CDR1 and CDR2 (germline): LGHNA, YSLEER. CDR3 coding DNA: TGCGCCAGCAGCCGATCGACGAGGGTGACGAAACTGTTTTTT. The encoded protein is CASSRSTRVTKLFF.

The chain couples TRBV4-1 to TRBJ2-1, with TRBD1 as a possible D gene (8 bases). V was shortened by 4 bases and J by 2 bases, with 21 bases between the two germline ends. The CDR3 sequence is 18 residues long. Germline V gene lookup returns CDR1 MGHRA and CDR2 YSYEKL. As DNA, the CDR3 is TGCGCCAGCAGCCTTAGTACCCCCACAGGGGGGGCCTACAATGAGCAGTTCTTC. Its translation is CASSLSTPTGGAYNEQFF.

The rearrangement uses TRBV30 and TRBJ1-5, with TRBD1 matching 7 bases. CDR1 and CDR2 from the germline V gene are GTSNPN and SVGIG (reference sequence). CDR3 length: 13 amino acids. V gave up 1 base and J gave up 6 bases; unmatched junction bases: 3. The CDR3 DNA sequence: TGTGCCTGGAGTGGGGCAGGGGGTCAGCCCCAGCATTTT. It is translated as CAWSGAGGQPQHF.

This clone showed up just a few times. V and J are TRBV28 and TRBJ2-3; D call uncertain. CDR1 and CDR2 (germline): MDHEN, SYDVKM. Trimming took off 6 bases at V and 7 bases at J, with 8 bases between the two ends. The CDR3 sequence is 11 residues long. The CDR3 sequence: CASRSKYTQYF. CDR3 DNA sequence: TGTGCCAGCAGATCTAAATATACGCAGTATTTT.

The chain has TRBV29-1 and TRBJ2-4; 9 bases align to TRBD1. V was clipped by 8 bases and J by 8 bases; unmatched bases: 25. Germline V gene data show CDR1 as SQVTM and CDR2 as ANQGSEA. CDR3 length: 18 residues. The CDR3 loop is CSFLGGWTGAAPKDIQYF. For the CDR3, the DNA is TGCAGCTTTTTAGGGGGTTGGACAGGGGCCGCCCCCAAGGACATTCAGTACTTC.

This clone was detected only a few times. DNA of the CDR3: TGTGCCAGCAGTTTACAGGGCGATGAGCAGTTCTTC. Residues: CASSLQGDEQFF. J is TRBJ2-1 and V is TRBV28; D may be TRBD1 (5 bases). CDR1 is MDHEN and CDR2 is SYDVKM in the germline V gene. The V end lost 2 bases, the J end lost 8 bases, and 7 bases lay between the germline ends. The CDR3 spans 12 residues.

This clone came up a few times. The chain is built from TRBV2 and TRBJ2-1, with a possible D match to TRBD2 (6 bases). Germline lookup yields CDR1 SNHLY and CDR2 FYNNEI. Trimming left V 0 bases short and J 6 bases short, with 9 bases between. The CDR3 loop spans 14 amino acids. The chain's CDR3 is CASSEASGANEQFF. The DNA for the CDR3 is TGTGCCAGCAGTGAAGCTAGCGGAGCCAATGAGCAGTTCTTC.

Of note for this clone: This CDR3 is also generated by other DNA sequences in the sample. The chain is built from TRBV10-3 and TRBJ2-7; the match to TRBD1 covers 8 bases. The CDR3 is made up of 12 amino acids. Losses at the gene ends were 8 bases for V and 1 base for J; bases not matched to a gene: 1. CDR1 is ENHRY, CDR2 SYGVKD, per germline. The CDR3 reads CAIGQGSYEQYF. As DNA, the CDR3 is TGTGCCATCGGACAGGGTTCCTACGAGCAGTACTTC.

The chain employs TRBV2 and TRBJ2-2; 10 nucleotides agree with TRBD2. This CDR3 comprises 14 residues. Germline CDR1 and CDR2: SNHLY and FYNNEI. The J segment lost 8 bases and the V segment lost 4 bases, leaving 4 bases of the junction unmatched. The CDR3 loop reads CASSGTSGQGELFF. In DNA form, the CDR3 reads TGTGCCAGCAGTGGGACTAGCGGTCAGGGGGAGCTGTTTTTT.

The table lists this clone with a few counts. The genes are TRBV7-2 and TRBJ1-2; no clear D gene. CDR1 SGHTA and CDR2 FQGNSA come from the germline V gene. Trimming stripped 1 base from V and 5 bases from J, with 8 bases between. The CDR3 spans 13 residues. Written as DNA, the CDR3 is TGTGCCAGCAGCTTAGTTTCGGAGTATGGCTACACCTTC. This gives the protein CASSLVSEYGYTF.

This clone was recorded a few times. V gene TRBV29-1 combines with J gene TRBJ1-2; a weak D match, TRBD1 (6 bases). The germline CDR1 and CDR2 sequences are SQVTM and ANQGSEA. The V and J ends lost 5 bases and 4 bases respectively, with 17 bases between them. This CDR3 contains 14 residues. CDR3 region: CSVWTAQELYGYTF. The CDR3 nucleotides are TGCAGCGTTTGGACAGCCCAGGAACTCTATGGCTACACCTTC.

This clone was observed a handful of times. J is TRBJ1-2 and V is TRBV5-6; D may be TRBD1 (5 bases). The CDR3 is made up of 17 amino acids. Trimming took off 1 base at V and 4 bases at J, with 20 bases between the two ends. Germline V CDR1 and CDR2: SGHDT, YYEEEE. CDR3 in amino acids: CASSLIKGQGGFYGYTF. CDR3 coding DNA: TGTGCCAGCAGCTTGATCAAGGGGCAAGGCGGCTTCTATGGCTACACCTTC.

This clone was found a few times. The gene calls are TRBV4-2 and TRBJ1-1, with D possibly being TRBD1 (6 bases). From germline, CDR1 is LGHNA and CDR2 YNFKEQ. The CDR3 loop spans 16 amino acids. Deletions cut 4 bases from V and 4 bases from J, with 19 bases between. The DNA for the CDR3 is TGTGCCAGCAGCCGATCCGACAGGCCCCAGGGCACTGAAGCTTTCTTT. Protein: CASSRSDRPQGTEAFF.

The rearrangement joins TRBV9 to TRBJ2-6; TRBD1 matches 11 bases. Germline CDR1 and CDR2: SGDLS and YYNGEE. The J segment lost 0 bases and the V segment lost 2 bases, leaving 1 base of the junction unmatched. The length of the CDR3 is 17 residues. The CDR3 loop reads CASSVGTGGSGANVLTF. CDR3 in DNA: TGTGCCAGCAGCGTCGGGACAGGGGGCTCTGGGGCCAACGTCCTGACTTTC.

This chain connects TRBV7-2 to TRBJ2-3; no clear D. CDR1 is SGHTA and CDR2 is FQGNSA in the germline V gene. This CDR3 comprises 13 residues. V lost 5 bases and J 4 bases, leaving 10 bases between the germline ends. This CDR3 is CASSPTSPDTQYF. CDR3 DNA sequence: TGTGCCAGCAGCCCCACGAGCCCAGATACGCAGTATTTT. Drawing the rest from reference TRBV7-2 and TRBJ2-3, the complete variable domain is GAGVSQSPSNKVTEKGKDVELRCDPISGHTALYWYRQSLGQGLEFLIYFQGNSAPDKSGLPSDRFSAERTGGSVSTLTIQRTQQEDSAVYLCASSPTSPDTQYFGPGTRLTVL.